This section outlines one T cell receptor beta chain sequence together with its context. Antigen: not known. PCR involved 60 Vbeta and 13 Jbeta primers. TCRdb's table, derived via immunoSEQ multiplex PCR, lists solely in-frame clones and lacks some. Counted here are approximately 150,000 clones, under 85% occurring once; the ten biggest clones make up about 4%. The data were taken from a study of cytomegalovirus exposure and HLA in healthy donors. Study-level findings and limits: Across donors, presence/absence analyses took sequencing depth to be roughly uniform.

The receptor was isolated from a man over 45 in good health and CMV-seropositive. Sequenced input: PBMCs.

The CDR3 reads CASSQDPDSPLHF. CDR3 DNA sequence: TGCGCCAGCAGCCAAGATCCAGATTCACCCCTCCACTTT. The chain uses TRBV4-3 and TRBJ1-6; unclear D gene. The CDR3 has 13 amino acids. Germline V gene sequence: CDR1 LGHNA, CDR2 YSLEER. Trimming removed 0 bases at V and 8 bases at J, with 5 bases between.